One and the same sample provided the 13 T cell receptor beta chains below, sequenced in a study of low-dose radiotherapy and immunotherapy resistance in tumors. Gene-specific TRAV and TRBV primers were used for first-strand cDNA, covering alpha and beta chains. TCRs were put through approximately 20 PCR cycles of amplification with Phusion. A constant-region primer and the V-primer adapter served as the primer pair. TCRdb itself ran the reads through MiXCR, one entry per CDR3 protein. The table lists about 100,000 distinct CDR3 sequences, 20% of them singletons. The time point: after trial treatment. This sample's treatment: LDRT plus nivolumab, ipilimumab, low-dose cyclophosphamide and aspirin (RACIN trial). Material: PBMCs, obtained after low-dose radiotherapy plus immunotherapy. The receptors originated from a male donor with prostate cancer.

This clonotype was seen repeatedly, ten times or more. The chain links TRBV3-1 to TRBJ2-3; TRBD2 aligns across 11 bases. J gave up 1 base and V 4 bases, and 1 base lay outside the gene matches. The CDR3 covers 15 residues. Germline-derived CDR1 and CDR2 are LGHDT and YNNKEL (reference sequence). The CDR3 nucleotides are TGTGCCAGCAGCCCGGGACTAGCGGGCACAGATACGCAGTATTTT. This encodes CASSPGLAGTDTQYF.

Ten or more counts support this clonotype. The rearrangement uses TRBV5-4 and TRBJ2-2, with D unresolved. Germline values: CDR1 SGHNT, CDR2 YYREEE (reference sequence). Trimming stripped 3 bases from V and 4 bases from J, with 7 bases between. The CDR3 is 13 residues long. The CDR3: CASSSDLTGELFF. CDR3 sequence (DNA): TGTGCCAGCAGCTCGGACCTCACCGGGGAGCTGTTTTTT.

The chain uses TRBV19 and TRBJ1-4, with no clear D. Germline V gene lookup returns CDR1 LNHDA and CDR2 SQIVND (reference sequence). V was clipped by 5 bases and J by 12 bases, with 19 bases between them. This CDR3 is 14 amino acids long. Here the CDR3 DNA reads TGTGCCAGTAGTTCCCGGAAGGAGGGTCAAGAACTGTTTTTT. This codes for CASSSRKEGQELFF.

Many counts were recorded for this clonotype. The chain employs TRBV4-1 and TRBJ2-7; TRBD1 agrees at 10 bases. From germline, CDR1 is MGHRA and CDR2 YSYEKL. This CDR3 is 18 amino acids long. With V trimmed by 4 bases and J by 0 bases, 12 bases remained unmatched. CDR3 protein: CASSRVDRGQVSSYEQYF. The CDR3 DNA sequence: TGCGCCAGCAGCCGAGTAGACAGGGGGCAAGTCAGCTCCTACGAGCAGTACTTC.

This clonotype was counted between two and nine times. The rearrangement joins TRBV29-1 to TRBJ2-6; possibly TRBD1 or TRBD2 for D (5 bases each). Trimming removed 7 bases at V and 0 bases at J, with 13 bases between. Germline V lookup: CDR1 SQVTM, CDR2 ANQGSEA. The CDR3 runs 15 residues. As DNA, the CDR3 is TGCAGCGCCAGAGGGACGGCCTCTGGGGCCAACGTCCTGACTTTC. It yields the protein CSARGTASGANVLTF.

The V gene is TRBV2, the J gene TRBJ1-2, with 9 bases aligning to TRBD1. This CDR3 contains 14 residues. Germline V gives CDR1 SNHLY, CDR2 FYNNEI. The CDR3, as DNA: TGTGCGAACCCTCCGGGGACAGGGAGGTATGGCTACACCTTC. Amino acid sequence: CANPPGTGRYGYTF.

The sample holds many counts of this clonotype. The rearrangement joins TRBV11-2 to TRBJ2-3; no clear D gene. Trimming took 5 bases from V and 6 from J, leaving 6 bases between them. The V gene's germline CDR1 is SGHAT and CDR2 FQNNGV. This CDR3 comprises 11 residues. The CDR3 reads CASSHGDTQYF. In DNA form, the CDR3 reads TGTGCCAGCAGCCATGGGGATACGCAGTATTTT.

Ten or more counts support this clonotype. This rearrangement joins TRBV12-3 or TRBV12-4 to TRBJ2-5; weak D call: TRBD2 (6 bases). The CDR3 contains 13 residues. Between the trimmed V and J ends, which lost 7 bases and 5 bases, there was a span of 14 bases. CDR3 in amino acids: CASKPRGRETQYF. Here the CDR3 DNA reads TGTGCCAGCAAACCACGGGGGAGGGAGACCCAGTACTTC.

This clonotype was observed a handful of times. V gene TRBV25-1 combines with J gene TRBJ2-3; 7 bases agree with TRBD2. Germline loops: CDR1 MGHDK, CDR2 SYGVNS. The CDR3 consists of 16 residues. V trimming: 3 bases; J trimming: 0 bases; junction bases outside the gene matches: 6. The CDR3 coding sequence is TGTGCCAGCAGTGACGGGAGGACAACTAGCACAGATACGCAGTATTTT. Protein sequence: CASSDGRTTSTDTQYF.

The CDR3 is CASSLTDSDTEAFF. The CDR3 region has the DNA TGTGCCAGCAGCTTAACAGACTCGGACACTGAAGCTTTCTTT. This chain connects TRBV11-2 to TRBJ1-1; D is uncertain. The CDR3 length is 14 residues. From germline, CDR1 is SGHAT and CDR2 FQNNGV. V was clipped by 2 bases and J by 3 bases, with 10 bases between them.

This chain connects TRBV19 to TRBJ1-1, with a possible D match to TRBD1 (6 bases). With 0 bases removed from V and 3 bases from J, the gap between germline ends came to 14 bases. Germline V CDR1 and CDR2: LNHDA, SQIVND (reference sequence). The CDR3 runs 16 residues. The CDR3 DNA is TGTGCCAGTAGTATAGACCCCGGACAGCCCCACACTGAAGCTTTCTTT. It is translated as CASSIDPGQPHTEAFF.

In this sample, this clonotype turned up a few times. The chain recombines TRBV29-1 with TRBJ2-4; weak D call: TRBD1 (6 bases). V was pared by 6 bases and J by 1 base, with 10 bases between. CDR1 and CDR2 from the germline V gene are SQVTM and ANQGSEA. The CDR3 loop spans 13 amino acids. CDR3 sequence: CSVPGAAKNIQYF. CDR3 DNA: TGCAGCGTACCAGGGGCGGCCAAAAACATTCAGTACTTC.

This clonotype was detected many times. The chain is built from TRBV19 and TRBJ1-5; no reliable D call. V lost 6 bases and J lost 7, with 13 bases in between. The CDR3 extends over 13 amino acids. The V gene's germline CDR1 is LNHDA and CDR2 SQIVND (reference sequence). The CDR3 region has the DNA TGTGCCAGTAGGATACACGCGTTCCAGCCCCAGCATTTT. Amino acids: CASRIHAFQPQHF.